The rows below give T cell receptor beta chains drawn from one sample of a study of beta chain features in type 1 diabetes. Produced via immunoSEQ multiplex PCR; TCRdb's table is partial and in-frame only. This sample has 95,000 to 150,000 clones, with approximately 16% found just once. Sequencing was performed on central memory CD4+ T cells from blood. These receptors all stem from a man aged 25 to 45 with type 1 diabetes. Each CDR3 is given with its conserved first and last residue. The order of the fields is J gene, V gene, D gene, clone size, CDR3 DNA, CDR3 protein. D genes are given only for firm matches. Clone size, where shown, is once, few, many, or a class for clones that have expanded.

J gene: TRBJ2-5
V gene: TRBV9
D gene: -
clone size: few
CDR3 DNA: TGTGCCAGCAGCGTCAACCCCAGGGGAGAGACCCAGTACTTC
CDR3 protein: CASSVNPRGETQYF

J gene: TRBJ2-3
V gene: TRBV29-1
D gene: -
clone size: few
CDR3 DNA: TGCAGCGTTGAATGGGGCCCAAGAGATACGCAGTATTTT
CDR3 protein: CSVEWGPRDTQYF

J gene: TRBJ1-6
V gene: TRBV4-1
D gene: -
clone size: -
CDR3 DNA: TGCGCCAGCAGCCGCGGACAGTCCTATAATTCACCCCTCCACTTT
CDR3 protein: CASSRGQSYNSPLHF

J gene: TRBJ2-3
V gene: TRBV4-3
D gene: -
clone size: -
CDR3 DNA: TGCGCCAGCAGCCAAGAAGGGGCAGATACGCAGTATTTT
CDR3 protein: CASSQEGADTQYF

J gene: TRBJ2-1
V gene: TRBV7-8
D gene: -
clone size: -
CDR3 DNA: TGTGCCAGCAGCCGCCTACCTGGGAATGAGCAGTTCTTC
CDR3 protein: CASSRLPGNEQFF

J gene: TRBJ2-5
V gene: TRBV11-2
D gene: -
clone size: few
CDR3 DNA: TGTGCCACCGCCAGGGAGCAAGAGACCCAGTACTTC
CDR3 protein: CATAREQETQYF

J gene: TRBJ2-3
V gene: TRBV19
D gene: TRBD1
clone size: few
CDR3 DNA: TGTGCCAGTAGTACTCAAGGTGGGCGACAGGGGTTCACAGATACGCAGTATTTT
CDR3 protein: CASSTQGGRQGFTDTQYF

J gene: TRBJ2-5
V gene: TRBV18
D gene: -
clone size: -
CDR3 DNA: TGTGCCAGCTCACCGTCCAGGCAAGAGACCCAGTACTTC
CDR3 protein: CASSPSRQETQYF

J gene: TRBJ2-2
V gene: TRBV29-1
D gene: -
clone size: few
CDR3 DNA: TGCAGCGGGGGCGCTTCTTCGTCCACCGGGGAGCTGTTTTTT
CDR3 protein: CSGGASSSTGELFF

J gene: TRBJ2-3
V gene: TRBV7-2
D gene: TRBD2
clone size: -
CDR3 DNA: TGTGCCAGCAGCTTAGCCCCCCTAGCGGGCACAGATACGCAGTATTTT
CDR3 protein: CASSLAPLAGTDTQYF

J gene: TRBJ1-2
V gene: TRBV29-1
D gene: -
clone size: few
CDR3 DNA: TGCAGCGTTCCCCCTGGCTACACCTTC
CDR3 protein: CSVPPGYTF

J gene: TRBJ2-1
V gene: TRBV5-1
D gene: TRBD2
clone size: -
CDR3 DNA: TGCGCCAGCAGCCCCGGGACTAGCGGTTACAATGAGCAGTTCTTC
CDR3 protein: CASSPGTSGYNEQFF

J gene: TRBJ2-5
V gene: TRBV5-4
D gene: -
clone size: -
CDR3 DNA: TGTGCCAGCAGCTTGGATCCTAGCGTAGAGACCCAGTACTTC
CDR3 protein: CASSLDPSVETQYF

J gene: TRBJ2-7
V gene: TRBV4-2
D gene: -
clone size: -
CDR3 DNA: TGTGCCAGCAGCCAAACAGGACAGAGCTCCTACGAGCAGTACTTC
CDR3 protein: CASSQTGQSSYEQYF

J gene: TRBJ2-5
V gene: TRBV7-2
D gene: -
clone size: few
CDR3 DNA: TGTGCCAGCAGCCCCAGTGCTCTGGGGGAGACCCAGTACTTC
CDR3 protein: CASSPSALGETQYF

J gene: TRBJ2-1
V gene: TRBV2
D gene: TRBD2
clone size: few
CDR3 DNA: TGTGCCAGCAGAGCTAGCGGGGGCGGTGAGCAGTTCTTC
CDR3 protein: CASRASGGGEQFF